The entry below gives a single T cell receptor beta chain sequence along with its context. These data are taken from a study of glioma-infiltrating T cells after dendritic cell vaccination. Germline CDR1 and CDR2: SGDLS and YYNGEE. V shed 0 bases and J shed 1 base, with 11 bases lying between them. The CDR3 consists of 16 residues. Time point here: after dendritic cell vaccination, including at tumor progression/relapse. TCRdb keeps only in-frame clones here, not all; method: immunoSEQ multiplex PCR. Here the sample spans about 87,000 clones, roughly 80% being singletons. This sequence was found in a human donor with glioblastoma. The sample here was blood, taken after dendritic cell vaccination. This chain links TRBV9 with TRBJ1-3; possibly TRBD1 for D (5 bases). The CDR3 DNA follows: TGTGCCAGCAGCGTAGCGCCTGGGGCATCTGGAAACACCATATATTTT. Translated: CASSVAPGASGNTIYF.